This T cell receptor (beta chain) was sequenced for a study of cytomegalovirus exposure and HLA in healthy donors. The CDR3 extends over 15 amino acids. Germline CDR1 reads MGHRA; CDR2 reads YSYEKL. J lost 0 bases, V lost 5 bases, and 5 bases had no gene match. Use of 60 Vbeta and 13 Jbeta primers characterized the PCR. Only in-frame clones appear in the TCRdb table, and some are missing; sequencing was by immunoSEQ multiplex PCR. The sample's table shows about 41,000 clones. This receptor was taken from a man between 25 and 39 years old in good health and CMV-seronegative. The sequenced material came from PBMCs. The J gene is TRBJ1-1, the V gene TRBV4-1, with 8 nucleotides matching TRBD1. CDR3 sequence reads: CASSARQGMNTEAFF. The CDR3, as DNA: TGCGCCAGCAGCGCCAGACAGGGGATGAACACTGAAGCTTTCTTT.